Following are 2 T cell receptor beta chains from one sample sequenced in a study of T-cell memory formation after mild COVID-19. TCRdb independently ran MiXCR on the 5' RACE reads; one entry per CDR3 protein. The top ten hold 22% of the sample, which has hundreds of thousands of distinct CDR3 sequences, 15% to 20% seen once. Sequenced input: PBMCs or a T cell subset sorted from them (not recorded which). The receptors here all came from a man aged 18 to 29 who had mild COVID-19 (a few samples of this study predate the infection). Cell type and time point are not known.

This chain links TRBV7-2 with TRBJ2-7, with 10 bases matching TRBD2. The CDR3 is 14 amino acids. V shed 9 bases, J shed 3 bases, and the junction held 8 bases outside the gene matches. Looked up from germline, CDR1 is SGHTA and CDR2 is FQGNSA. The CDR3 DNA is TGTGCCAGTGCAACTAGCGGGGAAGGCTACGAGCAGTACGTC. It yields the protein CASATSGEGYEQYV.

This clonotype was observed many times. The chain recombines TRBV7-2 with TRBJ2-5; D is unclear. CDR3 length equals 12 residues. Trimming removed 1 base from V and 9 bases from J, with 9 bases in between. CDR1 is SGHTA, CDR2 FQGNSA, per germline. CDR3 loop: CASSLESMAQYF. The CDR3 DNA is TGTGCCAGCAGCTTAGAATCTATGGCCCAGTACTTC.